In this sample, the clone carrying this TCR beta chain turned up once. No antigen is known for it. CDR3 length: 17 residues. The trim removed 2 bases at V and 4 bases at J, leaving 10 bases unmatched. Germline loops: CDR1 SQVTM, CDR2 ANQGSEA. The sample originates from a study of breast tumors, draining lymph nodes, adjacent tissues. Findings and caveats of the study: Tumor repertoires ranked between lymph nodes and nontumor tissue in diversity, with V and J gene preferences. The lymph node origin of tumor T cells was framed as consistent with a hypothesis, not demonstrated.

TCRdb re-called the multiplex PCR reads through MiXCR, storing one row per CDR3 protein. The table has some 10,000 distinct CDR3 sequences, about 48% seen once. This TCR was sampled from a female donor with breast cancer. Some clones in this sample may be carry-over from other donors' samples. Sequenced material: breast tumor tissue. The V call is TRBV29-1, the J call TRBJ1-3; 11 nucleotides align to TRBD1. Here the CDR3 DNA reads TGCAGCGTTGAAACCGGGACAGGGGGAATTTGGGGAAACACCATATATTTT. Encoded protein: CSVETGTGGIWGNTIYF.